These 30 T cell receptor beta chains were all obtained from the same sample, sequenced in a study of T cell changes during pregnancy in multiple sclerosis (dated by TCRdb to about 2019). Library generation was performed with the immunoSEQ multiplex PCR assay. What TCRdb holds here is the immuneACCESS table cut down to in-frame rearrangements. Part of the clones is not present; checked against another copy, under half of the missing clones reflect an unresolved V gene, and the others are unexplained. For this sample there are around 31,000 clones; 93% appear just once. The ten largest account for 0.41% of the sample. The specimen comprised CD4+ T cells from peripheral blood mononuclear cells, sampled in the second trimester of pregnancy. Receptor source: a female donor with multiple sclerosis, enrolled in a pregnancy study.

CDR3 DNA sequence: TGCAGTGCTAGATCCCCTAGCGAGCAGTTCTTC. Its translation is CSARSPSEQFF. This sequence joins TRBV20-1 and TRBJ2-1; D may be TRBD2 (5 bases). Germline CDR1 and CDR2: DFQATT and SNEGSKA (reference sequence). The V and J ends lost 2 bases and 10 bases respectively, with 9 bases between them. The CDR3 runs to 11 residues.

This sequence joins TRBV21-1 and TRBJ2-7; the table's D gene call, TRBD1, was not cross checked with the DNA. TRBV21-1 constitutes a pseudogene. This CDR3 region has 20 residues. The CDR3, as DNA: TGTGCCAGCAGCAAAGGAAAGGGCAGCCAGGTACGCATAGGGGCTTACGAGCAGTACTTC. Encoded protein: CASSKGKGSQVRIGAYEQYF.

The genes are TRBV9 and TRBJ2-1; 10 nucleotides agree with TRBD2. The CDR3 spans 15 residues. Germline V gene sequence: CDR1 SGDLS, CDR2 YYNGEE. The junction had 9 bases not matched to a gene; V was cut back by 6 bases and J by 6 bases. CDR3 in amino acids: CASTAGTSAGNEQFF. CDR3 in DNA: TGTGCCAGCACCGCAGGGACTAGCGCCGGCAATGAGCAGTTCTTC.

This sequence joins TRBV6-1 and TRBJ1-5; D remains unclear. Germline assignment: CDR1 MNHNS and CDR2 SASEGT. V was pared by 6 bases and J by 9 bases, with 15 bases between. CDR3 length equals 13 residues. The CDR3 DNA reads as TGTGCCAGCAGCGAGGGAGTAATCTCGCCCCAGCATTTT. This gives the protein CASSEGVISPQHF.

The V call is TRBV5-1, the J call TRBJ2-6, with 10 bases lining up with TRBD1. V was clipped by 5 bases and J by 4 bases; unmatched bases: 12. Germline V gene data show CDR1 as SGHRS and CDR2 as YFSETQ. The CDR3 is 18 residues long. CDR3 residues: CASRSPGQGFTGANVLTF. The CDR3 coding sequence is TGCGCCAGCAGGTCACCGGGACAGGGGTTTACAGGGGCCAACGTCCTGACTTTC.

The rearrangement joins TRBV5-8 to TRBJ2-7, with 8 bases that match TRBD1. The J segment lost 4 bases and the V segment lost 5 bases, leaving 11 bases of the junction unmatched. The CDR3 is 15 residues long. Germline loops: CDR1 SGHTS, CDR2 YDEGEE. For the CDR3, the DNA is TGTGCCAGCAGGCCTCCGGCAGGGGGCCGGTACGAGCAGTACTTC. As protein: CASRPPAGGRYEQYF. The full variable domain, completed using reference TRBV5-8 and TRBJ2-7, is EAGVTQSPTHLIKTRGQQATLRCSPISGHTSVYWYQQALGLGLQFLLWYDEGEERNRGNFPPRFSGRQFPNYSSELNVNALELEDSALYLCASRPPAGGRYEQYFGPGTRLTVT.

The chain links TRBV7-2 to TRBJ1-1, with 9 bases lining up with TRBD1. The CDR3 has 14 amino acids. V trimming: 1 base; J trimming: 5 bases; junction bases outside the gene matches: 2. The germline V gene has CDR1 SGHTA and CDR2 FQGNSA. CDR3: CASSLVQGATEAFF. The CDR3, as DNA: TGTGCCAGCAGCTTAGTACAGGGGGCTACTGAAGCTTTCTTT. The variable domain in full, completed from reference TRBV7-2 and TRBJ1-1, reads GAGVSQSPSNKVTEKGKDVELRCDPISGHTALYWYRQSLGQGLEFLIYFQGNSAPDKSGLPSDRFSAERTGGSVSTLTIQRTQQEDSAVYLCASSLVQGATEAFFGQGTRLTVV.

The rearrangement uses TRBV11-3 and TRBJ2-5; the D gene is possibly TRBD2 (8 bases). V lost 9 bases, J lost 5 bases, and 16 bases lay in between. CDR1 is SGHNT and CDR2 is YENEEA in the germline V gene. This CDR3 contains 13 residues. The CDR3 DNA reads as TGTGCCAGAGCGGGGGACAGAGGGGAGACCCAGTACTTC. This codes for CARAGDRGETQYF.

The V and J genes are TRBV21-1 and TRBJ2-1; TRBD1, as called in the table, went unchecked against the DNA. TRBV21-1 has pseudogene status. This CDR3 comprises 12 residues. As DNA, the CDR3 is TGTGCCAGCAGCAAAGTGACAGGGGGTCCGTTCTTC. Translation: CASSKVTGGPFF.

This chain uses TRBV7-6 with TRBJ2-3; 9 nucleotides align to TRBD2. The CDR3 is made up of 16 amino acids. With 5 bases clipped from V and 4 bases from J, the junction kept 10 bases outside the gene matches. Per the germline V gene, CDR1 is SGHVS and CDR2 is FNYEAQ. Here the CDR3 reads CASSRRGTSFPDTQYF. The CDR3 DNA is TGTGCCAGCAGCCGGCGGGGGACTAGCTTCCCAGATACGCAGTATTTT.

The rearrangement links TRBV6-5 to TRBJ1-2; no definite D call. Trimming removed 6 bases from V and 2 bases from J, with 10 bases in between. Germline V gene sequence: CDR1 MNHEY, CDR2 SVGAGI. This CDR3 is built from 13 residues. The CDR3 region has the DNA TGTGCCAGCAGATCGGGGTCGAACTATGGCTACACCTTC. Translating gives CASRSGSNYGYTF.

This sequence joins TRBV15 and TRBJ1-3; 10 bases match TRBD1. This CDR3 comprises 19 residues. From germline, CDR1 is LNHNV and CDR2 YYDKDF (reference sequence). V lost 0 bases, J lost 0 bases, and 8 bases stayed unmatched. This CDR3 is CATSRDSGTGAISGNTIYF. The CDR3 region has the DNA TGTGCCACCAGCAGAGATTCCGGGACAGGGGCTATCTCTGGAAACACCATATATTTT.

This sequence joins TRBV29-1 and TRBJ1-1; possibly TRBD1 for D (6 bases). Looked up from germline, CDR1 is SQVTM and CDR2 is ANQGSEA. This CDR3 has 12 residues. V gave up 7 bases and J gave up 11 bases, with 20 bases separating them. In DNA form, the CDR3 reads TGCAGCGCTCACTTTTCGACAGGTGTTGCTTTCTTT. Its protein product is CSAHFSTGVAFF. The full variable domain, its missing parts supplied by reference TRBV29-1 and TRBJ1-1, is SAVISQKPSRDICQRGTSLTIQCQVDSQVTMMFWYRQQPGQSLTLIATANQGSEATYESGFVIDKFPISRPNLTFSTLTVSNMSPEDSSIYLCSAHFSTGVAFFGQGTRLTVV.

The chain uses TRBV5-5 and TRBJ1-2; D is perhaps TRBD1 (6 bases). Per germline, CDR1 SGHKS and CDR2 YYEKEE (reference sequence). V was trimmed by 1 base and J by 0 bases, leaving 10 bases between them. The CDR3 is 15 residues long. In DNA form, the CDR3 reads TGTGCCAGCAGCTTGCCGCGGACAGCTAACTATGGCTACACCTTC. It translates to CASSLPRTANYGYTF.

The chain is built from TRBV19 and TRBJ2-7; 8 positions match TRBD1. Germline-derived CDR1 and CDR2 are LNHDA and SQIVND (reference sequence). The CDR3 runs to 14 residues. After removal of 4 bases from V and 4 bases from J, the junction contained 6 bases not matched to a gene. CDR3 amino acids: CASSTQGAGYEQYF. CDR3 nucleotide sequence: TGTGCCAGTAGTACCCAGGGGGCAGGTTACGAGCAGTACTTC. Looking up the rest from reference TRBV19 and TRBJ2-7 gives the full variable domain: DGGITQSPKYLFRKEGQNVTLSCEQNLNHDAMYWYRQDPGQGLRLIYYSQIVNDFQKGDIAEGYSVSREKKESFPLTVTSAQKNPTAFYLCASSTQGAGYEQYFGPGTRLTVT.

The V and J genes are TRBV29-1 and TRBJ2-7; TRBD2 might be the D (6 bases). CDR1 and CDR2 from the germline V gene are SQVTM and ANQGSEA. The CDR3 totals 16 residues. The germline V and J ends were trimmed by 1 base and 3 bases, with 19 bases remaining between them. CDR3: CSVEAAGRGGFYEQYF. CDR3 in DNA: TGCAGCGTTGAAGCCGCAGGAAGGGGAGGATTCTACGAGCAGTACTTC.

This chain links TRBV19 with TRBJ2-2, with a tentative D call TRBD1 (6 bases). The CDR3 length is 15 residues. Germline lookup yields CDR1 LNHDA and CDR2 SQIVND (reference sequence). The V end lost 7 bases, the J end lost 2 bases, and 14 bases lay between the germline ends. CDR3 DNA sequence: TGTGCCAGTAATCCCACCGGGACAAACACCGGGGAGCTGTTTTTT. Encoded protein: CASNPTGTNTGELFF.

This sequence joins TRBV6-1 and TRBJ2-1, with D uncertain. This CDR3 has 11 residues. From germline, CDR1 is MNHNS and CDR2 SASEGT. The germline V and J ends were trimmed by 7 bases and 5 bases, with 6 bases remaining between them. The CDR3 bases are TGTGCCAGCACAGCGCACAATGAGCAGTTCTTC. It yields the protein CASTAHNEQFF.

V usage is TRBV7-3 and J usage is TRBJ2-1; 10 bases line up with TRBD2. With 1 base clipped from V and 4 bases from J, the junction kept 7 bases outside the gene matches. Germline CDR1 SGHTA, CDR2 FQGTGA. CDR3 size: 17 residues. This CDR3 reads CASSLNSLAGAYNEQFF. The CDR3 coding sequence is TGTGCCAGCAGCTTAAACTCTCTAGCGGGAGCTTACAATGAGCAGTTCTTC. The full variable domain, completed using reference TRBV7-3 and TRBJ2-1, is GAGVSQTPSNKVTEKGKYVELRCDPISGHTALYWYRQSLGQGPEFLIYFQGTGAADDSGLPNDRFFAVRPEGSVSTLKIQRTERGDSAVYLCASSLNSLAGAYNEQFFGPGTRLTVL.

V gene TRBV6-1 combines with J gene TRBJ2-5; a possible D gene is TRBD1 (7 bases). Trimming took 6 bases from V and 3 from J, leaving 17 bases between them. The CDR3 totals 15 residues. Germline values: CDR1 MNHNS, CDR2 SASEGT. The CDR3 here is CASREGDRFKETQYF. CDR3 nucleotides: TGTGCCAGCAGGGAGGGGGACAGATTTAAAGAGACCCAGTACTTC.

CDR3 protein: CASSGDTGGGQPQHF. The DNA of the CDR3 is TGTGCCAGCAGTGGAGACACAGGGGGCGGTCAGCCCCAGCATTTT. The chain uses TRBV2 and TRBJ1-5, with 9 bases that match TRBD1. Germline CDR1 SNHLY, CDR2 FYNNEI. Trimming took 4 bases from V and 6 from J; bases not matched to a gene: 7. This CDR3 comprises 15 residues. The full variable domain, its missing parts supplied by reference TRBV2 and TRBJ1-5, is EPEVTQTPSHQVTQMGQEVILRCVPISNHLYFYWYRQILGQKVEFLVSFYNNEISEKSEIFDDQFSVERPDGSNFTLKIRSTKLEDSAMYFCASSGDTGGGQPQHFGDGTRLSIL.

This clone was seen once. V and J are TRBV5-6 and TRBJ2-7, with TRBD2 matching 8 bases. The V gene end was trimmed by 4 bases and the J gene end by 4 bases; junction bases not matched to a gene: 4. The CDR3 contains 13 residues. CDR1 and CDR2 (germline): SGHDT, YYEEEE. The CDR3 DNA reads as TGTGCCAGCAGCCGGGGGGGGGTATACGAGCAGTACTTC. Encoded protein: CASSRGGVYEQYF.

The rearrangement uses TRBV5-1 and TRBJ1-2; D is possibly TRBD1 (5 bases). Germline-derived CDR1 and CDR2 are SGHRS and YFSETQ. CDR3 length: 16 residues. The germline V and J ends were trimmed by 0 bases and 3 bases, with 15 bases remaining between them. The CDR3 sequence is CASSLGGTLDDYGYTF. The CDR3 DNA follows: TGCGCCAGCAGCTTGGGCGGGACCCTGGATGACTATGGCTACACCTTC.

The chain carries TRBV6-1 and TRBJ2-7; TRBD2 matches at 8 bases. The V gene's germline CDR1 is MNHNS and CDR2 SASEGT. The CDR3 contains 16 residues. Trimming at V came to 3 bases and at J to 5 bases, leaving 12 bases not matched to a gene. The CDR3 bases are TGTGCCAGCAGTGACCGGGTTGGCGGGAGGAACGACGAGCAGTACTTC. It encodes CASSDRVGGRNDEQYF.

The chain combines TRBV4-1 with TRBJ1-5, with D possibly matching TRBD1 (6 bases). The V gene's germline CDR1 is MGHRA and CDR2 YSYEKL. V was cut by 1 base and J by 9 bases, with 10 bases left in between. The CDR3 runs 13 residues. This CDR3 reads CASSQVGARPQHF. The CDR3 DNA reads TGCGCCAGCAGCCAAGTGGGGGCCAGGCCCCAGCATTTT.

The DNA for the CDR3 is TGTGCCAGCAGTTTATATGGGGGGAGCTACAATGAGCAGTTCTTC. It codes for CASSLYGGSYNEQFF. This chain uses TRBV27 with TRBJ2-1; D might be TRBD2 (6 bases). V lost 1 base and J lost 3, with 10 bases in between. This CDR3 spans 15 amino acids. Germline V gene lookup returns CDR1 MNHEY and CDR2 SMNVEV (reference sequence).

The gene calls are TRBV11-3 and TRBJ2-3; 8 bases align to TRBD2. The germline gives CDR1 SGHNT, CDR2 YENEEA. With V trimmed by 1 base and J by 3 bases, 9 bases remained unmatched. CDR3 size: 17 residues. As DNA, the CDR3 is TGTGCCAGCAGCTTAGGCCCCGTGGGACTAGTAACAGATACGCAGTATTTT. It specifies CASSLGPVGLVTDTQYF.

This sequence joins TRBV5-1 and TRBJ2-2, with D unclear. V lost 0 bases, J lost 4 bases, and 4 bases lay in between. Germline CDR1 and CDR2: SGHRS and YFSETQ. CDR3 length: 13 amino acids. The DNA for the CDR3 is TGCGCCAGCAGCTTGGCCAGCACCGGGGAGCTGTTTTTT. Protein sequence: CASSLASTGELFF.

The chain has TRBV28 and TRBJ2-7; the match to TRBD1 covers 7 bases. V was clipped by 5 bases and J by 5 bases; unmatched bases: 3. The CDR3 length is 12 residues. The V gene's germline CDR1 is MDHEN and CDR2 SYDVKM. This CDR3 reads CASSPDRDEQYF. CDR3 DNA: TGTGCCAGCAGTCCCGACAGGGACGAGCAGTACTTC. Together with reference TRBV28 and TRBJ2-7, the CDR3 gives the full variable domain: DVKVTQSSRYLVKRTGEKVFLECVQDMDHENMFWYRQDPGLGLRLIYFSYDVKMKEKGDIPEGYSVSREKKERFSLILESASTNQTSMYLCASSPDRDEQYFGPGTRLTVT.

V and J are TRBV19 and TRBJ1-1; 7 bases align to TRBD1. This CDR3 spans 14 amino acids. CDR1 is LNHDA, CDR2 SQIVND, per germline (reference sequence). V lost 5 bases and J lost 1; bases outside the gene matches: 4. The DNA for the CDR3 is TGTGCCAGTAGTCCCGGGACAGCGAACACTGAAGCTTTCTTT. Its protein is CASSPGTANTEAFF.